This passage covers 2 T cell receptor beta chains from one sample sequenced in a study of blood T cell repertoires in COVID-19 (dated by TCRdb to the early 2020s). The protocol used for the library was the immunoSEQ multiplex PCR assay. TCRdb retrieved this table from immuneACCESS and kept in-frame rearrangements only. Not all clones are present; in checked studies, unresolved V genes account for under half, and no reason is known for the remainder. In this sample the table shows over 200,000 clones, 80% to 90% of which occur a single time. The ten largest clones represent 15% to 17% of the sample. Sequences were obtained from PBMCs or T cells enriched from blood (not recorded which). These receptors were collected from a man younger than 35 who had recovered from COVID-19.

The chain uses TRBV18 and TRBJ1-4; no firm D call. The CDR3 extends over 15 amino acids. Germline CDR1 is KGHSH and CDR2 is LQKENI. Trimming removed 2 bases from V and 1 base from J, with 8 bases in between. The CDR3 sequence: CASSPDRGTNEKLFF. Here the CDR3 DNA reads TGTGCCAGCTCACCAGACCGGGGAACTAATGAAAAACTGTTTTTT.

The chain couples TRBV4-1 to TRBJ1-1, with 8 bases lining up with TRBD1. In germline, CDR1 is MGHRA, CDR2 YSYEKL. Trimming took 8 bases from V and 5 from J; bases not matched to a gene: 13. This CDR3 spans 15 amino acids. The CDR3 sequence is CASAPAGGVRTEAFF. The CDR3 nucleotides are TGCGCCAGCGCCCCCGCAGGGGGCGTGAGGACTGAAGCTTTCTTT.